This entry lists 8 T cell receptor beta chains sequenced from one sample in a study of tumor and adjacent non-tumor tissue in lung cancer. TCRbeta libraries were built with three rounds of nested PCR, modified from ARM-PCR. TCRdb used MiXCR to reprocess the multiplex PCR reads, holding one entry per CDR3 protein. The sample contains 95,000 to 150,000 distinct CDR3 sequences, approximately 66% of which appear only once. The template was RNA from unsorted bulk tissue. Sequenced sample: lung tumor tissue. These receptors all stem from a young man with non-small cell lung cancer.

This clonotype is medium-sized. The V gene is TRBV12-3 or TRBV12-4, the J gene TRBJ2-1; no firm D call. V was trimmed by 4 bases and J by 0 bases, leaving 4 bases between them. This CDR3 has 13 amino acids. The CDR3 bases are TGTGCCAGCAGTTCCCCCTCCTACAATGAGCAGTTCTTC. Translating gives CASSSPSYNEQFF.

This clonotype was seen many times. The CDR3 loop is CASRSGGAETQYF. CDR3 bases: TGTGCCAGCAGGAGCGGGGGGGCAGAGACCCAGTACTTC. The rearrangement joins TRBV6-1 to TRBJ2-5, with 10 nucleotides matching TRBD2. CDR3 length equals 13 residues. With V trimmed by 6 bases and J by 4 bases, 2 bases remained unmatched. In germline, CDR1 is MNHNS, CDR2 SASEGT.

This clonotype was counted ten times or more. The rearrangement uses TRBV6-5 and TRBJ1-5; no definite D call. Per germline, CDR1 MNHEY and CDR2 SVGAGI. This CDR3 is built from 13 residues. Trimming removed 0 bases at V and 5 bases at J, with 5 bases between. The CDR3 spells CASSYSGHQPQHF. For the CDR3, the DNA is TGTGCCAGCAGTTACTCGGGTCATCAGCCCCAGCATTTT.

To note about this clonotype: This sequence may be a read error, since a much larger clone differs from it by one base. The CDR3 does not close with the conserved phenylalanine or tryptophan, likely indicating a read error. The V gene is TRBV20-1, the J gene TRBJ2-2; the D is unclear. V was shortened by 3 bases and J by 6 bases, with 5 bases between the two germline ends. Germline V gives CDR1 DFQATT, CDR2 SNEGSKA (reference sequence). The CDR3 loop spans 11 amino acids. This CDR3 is CSASDAGELFY. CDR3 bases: TGCAGTGCTAGTGATGCCGGGGAGCTGTTTTAT.

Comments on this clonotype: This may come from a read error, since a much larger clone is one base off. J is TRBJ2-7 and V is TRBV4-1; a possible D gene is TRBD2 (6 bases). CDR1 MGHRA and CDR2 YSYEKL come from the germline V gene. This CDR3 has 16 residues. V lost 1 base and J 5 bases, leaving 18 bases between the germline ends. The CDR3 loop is CASSQGRAGRRDEQYF. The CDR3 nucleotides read TGCGCCAGCAGCCAAGGAAGGGCGGGGCGGCGAGACGAGCAGTACTTC.

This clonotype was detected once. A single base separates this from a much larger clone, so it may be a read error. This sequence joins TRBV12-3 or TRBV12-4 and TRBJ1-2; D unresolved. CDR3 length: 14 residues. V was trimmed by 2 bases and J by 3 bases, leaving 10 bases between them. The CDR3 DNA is TGTGCCAGCAGTTTATTTGGACCAGACTATGGCTACACCTTC. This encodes CASSLFGPDYGYTF.

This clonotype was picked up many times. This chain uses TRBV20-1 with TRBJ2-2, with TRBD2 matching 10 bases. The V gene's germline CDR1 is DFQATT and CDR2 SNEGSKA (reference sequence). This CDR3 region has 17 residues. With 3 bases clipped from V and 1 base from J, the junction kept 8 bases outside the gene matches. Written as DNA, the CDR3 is TGCAGTGCTAGGTCTGGTAGCGGGAGGCTGAACACCGGGGAGCTGTTTTTT. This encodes CSARSGSGRLNTGELFF.

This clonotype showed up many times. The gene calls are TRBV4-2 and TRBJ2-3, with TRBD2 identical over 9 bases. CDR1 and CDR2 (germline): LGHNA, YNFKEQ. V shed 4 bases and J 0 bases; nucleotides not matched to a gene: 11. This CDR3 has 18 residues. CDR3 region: CASSPYLSSGASTDTQYF. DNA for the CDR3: TGTGCCAGCAGCCCCTATCTATCTAGCGGGGCTAGCACAGATACGCAGTATTTT.